This record covers a single T cell receptor (beta chain). Its antigen remains unidentified. The entry originates in a study of long-term antiretroviral therapy in people with HIV. The overall study: The earliest samples came about a decade before the 2015 immediate-ART recommendation.

Survey level was the resolution at which the v3.0 immunoSEQ assay ran. For every sample, sequencing targeted roughly 40,000-50,000 T-cell genomes. Some clones are missing from TCRdb's copy, which holds only in-frame ones; the method was immunoSEQ multiplex PCR. The sample holds 20,000 to 25,000 clones; more than 70% are singletons and the top ten take about 3.5%. The V gene's germline CDR1 is MNHEY and CDR2 SMNVEV (reference sequence). V was trimmed by 3 bases and J by 1 base, leaving 10 bases between them. The CDR3 sequence is 16 residues long. Notes on the study in general: The study found that diversity rose after ART but stayed below transplant donor controls.

The chain couples TRBV27 to TRBJ1-6; D remains ambiguous. The sequencing used unsorted PBMCs, collected 2.3 years after starting antiretroviral therapy. This TCR was sampled from a man in his fifties or sixties with HIV. CDR3 sequence reads: CASSFGRDSYNSPLHF. CDR3 sequence (DNA): TGTGCCAGCAGTTTCGGCCGGGATTCCTATAATTCACCCCTCCACTTT.